The rows below give T cell receptor beta chains drawn from one sample of a study of graft-versus-host responses after intestinal transplantation. Sequencing was performed with immunoSEQ multiplex PCR; in TCRdb, only in-frame clones are kept and a portion is missing. The sample contains 60,000 to 90,000 clones, 90% of which appear only once. Their antigens remain unidentified. The sample here was unstimulated CD8+ T cells sorted from spleen or lymph node cells, taken before intestinal transplant. These receptors were obtained from a human donor who received an intestinal transplant. Both conserved end residues are part of each CDR3. A D gene is named only where the DNA matches it firmly. Expanded clones are given a class, and other clones once, few, many or no size at all.

v_gene: TRBV6-1; len: 14; j_gene: TRBJ1-3; d_gene: -; abundance: -; CDR3nt: TGTGCCAGCAGTGAAGGGCCCGGCGGGGACACCATATATTTT; CDR3aa: CASSEGPGGDTIYF
v_gene: TRBV5-6; len: 13; j_gene: TRBJ1-2; d_gene: TRBD1; abundance: few; CDR3nt: TGTGCCAGCAGCTTCGGCACAGGGGAAGGCTACACCTTC; CDR3aa: CASSFGTGEGYTF
v_gene: TRBV9; len: 14; j_gene: TRBJ1-1; d_gene: -; abundance: few; CDR3nt: TGTGCCAGCAGCTCGCGCGGGTTTCTCGCTGAAGCTTTCTTT; CDR3aa: CASSSRGFLAEAFF
v_gene: TRBV9; len: 15; j_gene: TRBJ2-7; d_gene: -; abundance: -; CDR3nt: TGTGCCAGCAGCCCCTCATGGGGGGACGTGTACGAGCAGTACTTC; CDR3aa: CASSPSWGDVYEQYF
v_gene: TRBV6-6; len: 15; j_gene: TRBJ2-1; d_gene: -; abundance: once; CDR3nt: TGTGCCAGCAGTTACTCGAATACAGGATACAATGAGCAGTTCTTC; CDR3aa: CASSYSNTGYNEQFF
v_gene: TRBV7-9; len: 15; j_gene: TRBJ2-3; d_gene: -; abundance: -; CDR3nt: TGTGCCAGCAGGCAACAGGGCGCGCAAGGAGATACGCAGTATTTT; CDR3aa: CASRQQGAQGDTQYF
v_gene: TRBV15; len: 15; j_gene: TRBJ1-1; d_gene: -; abundance: -; CDR3nt: TGTGCCACCAGCATCGCCAACAGGCCGAACACTGAAGCTTTCTTT; CDR3aa: CATSIANRPNTEAFF
v_gene: TRBV11-2; len: 15; j_gene: TRBJ1-1; d_gene: TRBD1; abundance: once; CDR3nt: TGTGCCAGCAGCAAACCCGGGACAGGGGACACTGAAGCTTTCTTT; CDR3aa: CASSKPGTGDTEAFF
v_gene: TRBV19; len: 16; j_gene: TRBJ1-5; d_gene: TRBD1; abundance: -; CDR3nt: TGTGCCAGTAATCGACCCTCCCAGGGGGCCTTCGAGCCCCAGCATTTT; CDR3aa: CASNRPSQGAFEPQHF
v_gene: TRBV4-2; len: 15; j_gene: TRBJ2-2; d_gene: -; abundance: -; CDR3nt: TGTGCCAGCAGCCAAGATCGGGGGGCCACCGGGGAGCTGTTTTTT; CDR3aa: CASSQDRGATGELFF
v_gene: TRBV6-1; len: 14; j_gene: TRBJ1-5; d_gene: -; abundance: -; CDR3nt: TGTGCCAGCTATCCAGGATATAGCAATCAGCCCCAGCATTTT; CDR3aa: CASYPGYSNQPQHF
v_gene: TRBV29-1; len: 13; j_gene: TRBJ2-7; d_gene: -; abundance: -; CDR3nt: TGCAGCGTTGAAGATCGGGACTCCTACGAGCAGTACTTC; CDR3aa: CSVEDRDSYEQYF
v_gene: TRBV7-8; len: 13; j_gene: TRBJ2-5; d_gene: -; abundance: -; CDR3nt: TGTGCCAGCAGCTTAGTGGCACAAGAGACCCAGTACTTC; CDR3aa: CASSLVAQETQYF
v_gene: TRBV7-2; len: 13; j_gene: TRBJ1-5; d_gene: -; abundance: -; CDR3nt: TGTGCCAGCAGCTTAAATTTGGTCCGACAGGCGCATTTT; CDR3aa: CASSLNLVRQAHF
v_gene: TRBV9; len: 17; j_gene: TRBJ2-1; d_gene: -; abundance: -; CDR3nt: TGTGCCAGCAGCGTAGGAACCATGGAGCCCTCCTACAATGAGCAGTTCTTC; CDR3aa: CASSVGTMEPSYNEQFF
v_gene: TRBV5-6; len: 17; j_gene: TRBJ2-7; d_gene: TRBD1; abundance: few; CDR3nt: TGTGCCAGCAGCCTGGGGACAGGGGGCCTTCTTCTCCACGAGCAGTACTTC; CDR3aa: CASSLGTGGLLLHEQYF
v_gene: TRBV5-6; len: 12; j_gene: TRBJ1-2; d_gene: -; abundance: many; CDR3nt: TGTGCCAGCAGCGCCGACAGTTATGGCTACACCTTC; CDR3aa: CASSADSYGYTF
v_gene: TRBV19; len: 12; j_gene: TRBJ1-2; d_gene: -; abundance: -; CDR3nt: TGTGCCAGTCGGCAGGGCGAACATGGCTACACCTTC; CDR3aa: CASRQGEHGYTF
v_gene: TRBV27; len: 15; j_gene: TRBJ2-3; d_gene: TRBD2; abundance: -; CDR3nt: TGTGCCAGCAGTTTATCCCGGTTGGGGGGGGATACGCAGTATTTT; CDR3aa: CASSLSRLGGDTQYF
v_gene: TRBV13; len: 15; j_gene: TRBJ2-7; d_gene: -; abundance: -; CDR3nt: TGTGCCAGCAGCTCAAGACAGGCCGGCGACTACGAGCAGTACTTC; CDR3aa: CASSSRQAGDYEQYF
v_gene: TRBV11-2; len: 14; j_gene: TRBJ2-1; d_gene: -; abundance: -; CDR3nt: TGTGCCAGCAGCTTAGTGGTGTTGGGGCATGAGCAGTTCTTC; CDR3aa: CASSLVVLGHEQFF
v_gene: TRBV7-9; len: 14; j_gene: TRBJ1-4; d_gene: -; abundance: -; CDR3nt: TGTGCCAGCAGCTTCGGGGATAATAATGAAAAACTGTTTTTT; CDR3aa: CASSFGDNNEKLFF
v_gene: TRBV7-9; len: 13; j_gene: TRBJ2-7; d_gene: -; abundance: -; CDR3nt: TGTGCCAGCAGCTTATCGGGGATCTACGAGCAGTACTTC; CDR3aa: CASSLSGIYEQYF
v_gene: TRBV5-6; len: 15; j_gene: TRBJ2-1; d_gene: TRBD2; abundance: -; CDR3nt: TGTGCCAGCAGCTTGGGACTAGCGGGGTTCAATGAGCAGTTCTTC; CDR3aa: CASSLGLAGFNEQFF
v_gene: TRBV9; len: 15; j_gene: TRBJ2-1; d_gene: -; abundance: -; CDR3nt: TGTGCCAGCAGCGCTCCCCGGGACAACTACAATGAGCAGTTCTTC; CDR3aa: CASSAPRDNYNEQFF
v_gene: TRBV27; len: 17; j_gene: TRBJ2-6; d_gene: -; abundance: once; CDR3nt: TGTGCCAGCAGTTTATCCCCTGCCCCTCGGGGGGCCAACGTCCTGACTTTC; CDR3aa: CASSLSPAPRGANVLTF
v_gene: TRBV19; len: 13; j_gene: TRBJ1-2; d_gene: -; abundance: -; CDR3nt: TGTGCCAGTAGTATGGTCGTCAGGGATGGCTACACCTTC; CDR3aa: CASSMVVRDGYTF
v_gene: TRBV9; len: 16; j_gene: TRBJ2-7; d_gene: TRBD2; abundance: -; CDR3nt: TGTGCCAGCAGCGTAGATGGAGGGCATCTCGGGGGGGAGCAGTACTTC; CDR3aa: CASSVDGGHLGGEQYF
v_gene: TRBV11-2; len: 13; j_gene: TRBJ1-1; d_gene: -; abundance: -; CDR3nt: TGTGCCAGCAGACACCACATGAACACTGAAGCTTTCTTT; CDR3aa: CASRHHMNTEAFF
v_gene: TRBV2; len: 14; j_gene: TRBJ2-1; d_gene: TRBD2; abundance: -; CDR3nt: TGTGCCAGCAGGGGACTAGCGGGGGGCAATGAGCAGTTCTTC; CDR3aa: CASRGLAGGNEQFF
v_gene: TRBV5-4; len: 12; j_gene: TRBJ1-1; d_gene: -; abundance: -; CDR3nt: TGTGCCAGCAGCTTGGGGGCCGCTGAAGCTTTCTTT; CDR3aa: CASSLGAAEAFF
v_gene: TRBV7-2; len: 16; j_gene: TRBJ1-1; d_gene: TRBD1; abundance: -; CDR3nt: TGTGCCAGCAGCTTTTACATCAGGGGGCGCGGCACTGAAGCTTTCTTT; CDR3aa: CASSFYIRGRGTEAFF
v_gene: TRBV10-3; len: 15; j_gene: TRBJ2-3; d_gene: -; abundance: -; CDR3nt: TGTGCCATCAGTGAGGAGGCAGGGCGCACAGATACGCAGTATTTT; CDR3aa: CAISEEAGRTDTQYF
v_gene: TRBV5-4; len: 16; j_gene: TRBJ1-2; d_gene: -; abundance: -; CDR3nt: TGTGCCAGCACCTCAAGGACGGGGGATGCTAACTATGGCTACACCTTC; CDR3aa: CASTSRTGDANYGYTF
v_gene: TRBV10-3; len: 17; j_gene: TRBJ1-4; d_gene: -; abundance: -; CDR3nt: TGTGCCATCAGTGAGTCGGCCAGGGATGTAACTAATGAAAAACTGTTTTTT; CDR3aa: CAISESARDVTNEKLFF
v_gene: TRBV19; len: 14; j_gene: TRBJ1-5; d_gene: -; abundance: -; CDR3nt: TGTGCCAGTAGTATGGGAGGGTGGAATCAGCCCCAGCATTTT; CDR3aa: CASSMGGWNQPQHF
v_gene: TRBV2; len: 15; j_gene: TRBJ1-1; d_gene: -; abundance: -; CDR3nt: TGTGCCAGCAGTGACTCGGACAACTCGAACACTGAAGCTTTCTTT; CDR3aa: CASSDSDNSNTEAFF
v_gene: TRBV9; len: 16; j_gene: TRBJ2-3; d_gene: TRBD2; abundance: -; CDR3nt: TGTGCCAGCAGCGTTGGACTAGCGGGGTCTGGGGATACGCAGTATTTT; CDR3aa: CASSVGLAGSGDTQYF
v_gene: TRBV5-6; len: 14; j_gene: TRBJ2-1; d_gene: -; abundance: once; CDR3nt: TGTGCCAGCAGCTGGGGGAGAGGGGGCAATGAGCAGTTCTTC; CDR3aa: CASSWGRGGNEQFF
v_gene: TRBV29-1; len: 13; j_gene: TRBJ2-1; d_gene: TRBD1; abundance: -; CDR3nt: TGCAGCGTCACTCCGGGACAGGGATCTAAGCAGTTCTTC; CDR3aa: CSVTPGQGSKQFF
v_gene: TRBV7-3; len: 15; j_gene: TRBJ2-5; d_gene: TRBD2; abundance: -; CDR3nt: TGTGCCAGCAGCCGTGGCGGGGGGCTACAAGAGACCCAGTACTTC; CDR3aa: CASSRGGGLQETQYF
v_gene: TRBV4-1; len: 14; j_gene: TRBJ2-7; d_gene: -; abundance: -; CDR3nt: TGCGCCAGCAGCCAAGGCGGGCCTTTACGGGAGCAGTACTTC; CDR3aa: CASSQGGPLREQYF
v_gene: TRBV19; len: 13; j_gene: TRBJ1-5; d_gene: -; abundance: -; CDR3nt: TGTGCCAGTAGTATAATCCGGGGACAGCCCCAGCATTTT; CDR3aa: CASSIIRGQPQHF